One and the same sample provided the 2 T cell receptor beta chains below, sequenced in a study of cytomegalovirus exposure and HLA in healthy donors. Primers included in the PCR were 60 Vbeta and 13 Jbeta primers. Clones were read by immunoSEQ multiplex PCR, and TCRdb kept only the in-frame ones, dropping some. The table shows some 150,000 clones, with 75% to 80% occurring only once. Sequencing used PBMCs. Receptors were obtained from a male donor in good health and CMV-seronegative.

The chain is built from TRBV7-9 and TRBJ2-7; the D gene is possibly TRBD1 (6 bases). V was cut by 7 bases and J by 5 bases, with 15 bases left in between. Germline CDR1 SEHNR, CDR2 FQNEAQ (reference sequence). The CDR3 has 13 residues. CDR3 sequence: CASTQGQLNEQYF. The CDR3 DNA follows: TGTGCCAGCACCCAAGGACAGTTAAACGAGCAGTACTTC.

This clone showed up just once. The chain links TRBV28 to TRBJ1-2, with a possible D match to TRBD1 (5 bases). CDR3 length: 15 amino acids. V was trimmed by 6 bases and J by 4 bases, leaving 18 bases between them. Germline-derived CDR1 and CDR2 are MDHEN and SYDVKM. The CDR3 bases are TGTGCCAGCAGGGACCTGGGGGAGGTCGCCTATGGCTACACCTTC. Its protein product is CASRDLGEVAYGYTF.